The clone carrying this TCR beta chain has only a few counts. Germline lookup yields CDR1 SGHTA and CDR2 FQGNSA. V lost 1 base, J lost 5 bases, and 16 bases lay in between. This CDR3 is built from 16 residues. Next came a second PCR, run for about 6 to 12 cycles, which used a sample-barcoded 5' primer along with a J-beta primer mix. TCRdb redid the calling of the 5' RACE reads with MiXCR, one entry per CDR3 protein. This sample yields some 760,000 distinct CDR3 sequences, of which roughly 25% are seen a single time; 9.4% belongs to the top ten. The entry originates in a study of blood T cells in healthy people across ages. These data also formed part of another study, on T cells of mothers and their children. From that second work: Slightly higher, non-significant overlap characterized related mother-child pairs relative to unrelated pairs.

Sequences were obtained from blood. This TCR was sampled from a boy aged 10-17 years in good health. The V and J genes are TRBV7-2 and TRBJ2-3; D could derive from TRBD1 or TRBD2 (5 bases each). In DNA form, the CDR3 reads TGTGCCAGCAGCTTAGGAGCGGCTAGGGGCGGAGATACGCAGTATTTT. Amino acids: CASSLGAARGGDTQYF.